This T cell receptor beta chain derives from a study of cytomegalovirus exposure and HLA in healthy donors. The CDR3 is 16 amino acids. CDR1 and CDR2 from the germline V gene are LNHDA and SQIVND (reference sequence). Trimming took 6 bases from V and 5 from J; bases not matched to a gene: 10. Assay used: immunoSEQ multiplex PCR; TCRdb lists only in-frame clones, some missing. The sample has roughly 120,000 clones; roughly nine tenths are singletons. This sequence was found in a man aged 18 to 29 in good health and CMV-seropositive. The chain combines TRBV19 with TRBJ2-3, with 11 nucleotides matching TRBD2. Sequencing was carried out using PBMCs. CDR3 in DNA: TGTGCCAGTAGGCGGCTAGCGGGGGGCCGTATAGATACGCAGTATTTT. It specifies CASRRLAGGRIDTQYF.